This T cell receptor beta chain was recorded in a study of Graves' ophthalmopathy and Graves' hyperthyroidism. RNA transcripts yielded amplified TCR beta CDR3 regions. First-round RT-PCR employed HTBI primers, with a second-round multiplex PCR after it. Via MiXCR, TCRdb re-called the multiplex PCR reads, giving one row per CDR3 protein. This sample has around 1.1 million distinct CDR3 sequences, with around a third found just once. The CDR3 extends over 15 amino acids. CDR1 is PRHDT, CDR2 FYEKMQ, per germline (reference sequence). Trimming took off 5 bases at V and 3 bases at J, with 11 bases between the two ends. This clonotype was picked up many times. Orbital computed tomography, thyroid ultrasound, TRAb, serum thyroxine and clinical symptoms formed the basis of diagnosis.

Sequencing was performed on peripheral blood or thyroid tissue (not recorded which). The rearrangement joins TRBV13 to TRBJ1-6, with unresolved D. The receptor comes from an adult man with Graves' hyperthyroidism. The CDR3 sequence: CASSTGLNYNSPLHF. The CDR3 DNA is TGTGCCAGCAGCACTGGACTAAACTATAATTCACCCCTCCACTTT.